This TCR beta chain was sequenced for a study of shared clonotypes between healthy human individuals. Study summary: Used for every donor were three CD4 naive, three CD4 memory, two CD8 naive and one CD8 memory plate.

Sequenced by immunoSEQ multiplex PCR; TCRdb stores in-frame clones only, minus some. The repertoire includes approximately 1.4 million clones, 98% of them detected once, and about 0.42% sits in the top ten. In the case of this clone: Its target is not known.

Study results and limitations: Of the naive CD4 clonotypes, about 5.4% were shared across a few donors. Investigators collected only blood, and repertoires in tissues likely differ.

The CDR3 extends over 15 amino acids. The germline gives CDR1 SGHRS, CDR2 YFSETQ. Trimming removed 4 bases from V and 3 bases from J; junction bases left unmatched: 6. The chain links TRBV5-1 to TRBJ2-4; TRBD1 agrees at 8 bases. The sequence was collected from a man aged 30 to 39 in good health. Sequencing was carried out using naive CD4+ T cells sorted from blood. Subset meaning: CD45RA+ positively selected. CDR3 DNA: TGCGCCAGCAGCAAGGACAGGGCGGGCAAAAACATTCAGTACTTC. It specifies CASSKDRAGKNIQYF. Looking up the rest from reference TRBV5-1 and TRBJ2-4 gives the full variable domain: KAGVTQTPRYLIKTRGQQVTLSCSPISGHRSVSWYQQTPGQGLQFLFEYFSETQRNKGNFPGRFSGRQFSNSRSEMNVSTLELGDSALYLCASSKDRAGKNIQYFGAGTRLSVL.